The rows below give T cell receptor beta chains drawn from one sample of a study of tumor-infiltrating lymphocytes in primary liver carcinoma. TCRdb redid the calling of the multiplex PCR reads with MiXCR, one entry per CDR3 protein. Of around 190,000 distinct CDR3 sequences detected, around four fifths appear once; the ten largest clones hold less than 20%. Source material: tumor tissue from primary liver carcinoma. These receptors all come from a man aged 35-49 years with primary liver carcinoma and hepatitis B virus infection. CDR3s include the opening cysteine and the closing phenylalanine or tryptophan. A D gene is named only where the DNA matches it firmly. Rows may omit the clone size; those that give it use once, few, many or a size class.

NA,TRBD2,TRBJ2-7,TRBV12-3/TRBV12-4,CVSSLQGGSYEQYF,TGTGTCAGCAGTTTGCAGGGAGGGTCCTACGAGCAATACTTC
NA,NA,TRBJ2-4,TRBV11-2,CASISSAVAKNFQYF,TGTGCCAGCATCTCTTCAGCGGTAGCCAAAAACTTTCAGTACTTC
many,NA,TRBJ2-1,TRBV5-1,CASSLGRDSGYNEQFF,TGCGCCAGCAGCTTGGGCCGGGACTCCGGCTACAATGAGCAGTTCTTC
NA,NA,TRBJ2-1,TRBV11-2,CASSYRDVQFF,TGTGCCAGCAGCTACAGGGATGTGCAGTTTTTC
NA,NA,TRBJ2-3,TRBV12-5,CASGRAGHGPETQYF,TGTGCTAGTGGCAGAGCGGGACATGGTCCAGAAACGCAGTATTTT
NA,NA,TRBJ1-6,TRBV6-5,CASSYSTQGHSPLHF,TGTGCCAGCAGTTACTCAACCCAGGGTCATTCACCACTCCACTTT
NA,NA,TRBJ2-7,TRBV29-1,CGVIKRGTLYEQYF,TGCGGCGTTATAAAGAGAGGAACGCTCTACGAGCAGTACTTC
NA,NA,TRBJ2-5,TRBV5-5,CASSSKTRVETQYF,TGTGCCAGCAGCTCGAAGACTAGAGTAGAGACTCAGTACTTC
NA,TRBD2,TRBJ2-4,TRBV11-1,CASSFRTSGTKDIQYF,TGTGCCAGCAGCTTTCGGACTAGCGGGACCAAAGACATTCAGTACTTC
NA,TRBD1,TRBJ2-3,TRBV12-3/TRBV12-4,CTSSQGAYQPQYF,TGTACCAGCAGCCAGGGGGCCTATCAGCCCCAGTATTTT